This is a list of T cell receptor beta chains from one sample in a study of PD-1 blockade in classical Hodgkin lymphoma. The assay was immunoSEQ multiplex PCR, and TCRdb's table has in-frame clones only and misses some. The sample shows some 93,000 clones, 80% to 95% of them seen only once. Sequenced here: peripheral blood mononuclear cells (PBMCs), sampled at baseline. These receptors were collected from a human donor with classical Hodgkin lymphoma. CDR3s include the opening cysteine and the closing phenylalanine or tryptophan. D genes are given only for firm matches. A row's size may be missing; if present it is once, few, many or a size class.

size,J,D,V,CDR3,DNA
NA,TRBJ2-7,TRBD1,TRBV6-1,CASSETPGQGSNEQYF,TGTGCCAGCAGTGAAACCCCGGGACAGGGGTCCAACGAGCAGTACTTC
NA,TRBJ2-3,NA,TRBV27,CASSWLLGDTQYF,TGTGCCAGCTCCTGGCTCTTGGGAGATACGCAGTATTTT
once,TRBJ2-1,TRBD2,TRBV29-1,CSVQPEAGGRNNEQFF,TGCAGCGTCCAGCCCGAAGCGGGAGGAAGGAACAATGAGCAGTTCTTC
NA,TRBJ2-7,NA,TRBV7-9,CASESPTYEQYF,TGTGCCAGCGAAAGTCCTACCTACGAGCAGTACTTC
NA,TRBJ2-1,NA,TRBV11-1,CASSLDVSEQFF,TGTGCCAGCAGCTTAGACGTTTCTGAGCAGTTCTTC
NA,TRBJ2-5,NA,TRBV6-1,CASSEVYEGGETQYF,TGTGCCAGCAGTGAAGTGTATGAGGGCGGAGAGACCCAGTACTTC
NA,TRBJ2-6,NA,TRBV7-8,CASSSGLHSGANVLTF,TGTGCCAGCAGCTCCGGACTGCACTCTGGGGCCAACGTCCTGACTTTC
NA,TRBJ2-4,NA,TRBV5-1,CASSFGGKEINIQYF,TGCGCCAGCAGCTTTGGTGGTAAGGAAATAAACATTCAGTACTTC
NA,TRBJ1-2,TRBD1,TRBV27,CASGPGQGAVVGYTF,TGTGCCAGCGGACCGGGACAGGGGGCGGTTGTTGGCTACACCTTC
NA,TRBJ2-1,NA,TRBV7-6,CASSSLGEWAGNHNEQFF,TGTGCCAGCAGCTCCCTCGGGGAATGGGCGGGCAACCACAATGAGCAGTTCTTC
NA,TRBJ2-1,TRBD2,TRBV10-3,CAINHSGRGYNEQFF,TGTGCCATCAACCATAGCGGGAGGGGGTACAATGAGCAGTTCTTC
NA,TRBJ2-1,TRBD2,TRBV12-5,CASGSPGLARDEQFF,TGTGCTAGTGGCTCCCCGGGACTAGCAAGGGATGAGCAGTTCTTC
NA,TRBJ2-7,TRBD2,TRBV6-1,CASIQGLATHYEQYF,TGTGCCAGCATTCAGGGACTAGCGACCCACTACGAGCAGTACTTC
NA,TRBJ2-1,NA,TRBV30,CAWTQYNEQFF,TGTGCCTGGACTCAATACAATGAGCAGTTCTTC
NA,TRBJ2-7,TRBD1,TRBV5-1,CASRGTGAGYEQYF,TGCGCCAGCAGGGGGACAGGGGCAGGCTACGAGCAGTACTTC
NA,TRBJ1-1,TRBD1,TRBV5-4,CASDRGGTEAFF,TGTGCCAGCGACAGGGGTGGCACTGAAGCTTTCTTT
NA,TRBJ2-1,TRBD2,TRBV27,CASSPPIGSGSWNEQFF,TGTGCCAGCAGTCCCCCGATTGGTAGCGGGAGTTGGAATGAGCAGTTCTTC
NA,TRBJ2-1,NA,TRBV30,CAWIGSYEQFF,TGTGCCTGGATTGGTAGCTATGAGCAGTTCTTC
NA,TRBJ2-1,NA,TRBV14,CASSLSRGINEQFF,TGTGCCAGCAGCCTATCCCGGGGGATCAATGAGCAGTTCTTC
NA,TRBJ1-4,TRBD1,TRBV19,CASSIAGQGLNEKLFF,TGTGCCAGTAGTATAGCTGGACAGGGGCTGAATGAAAAACTGTTTTTT
NA,TRBJ2-7,TRBD1,TRBV18,CASSPDNWDRGPYEQYF,TGTGCCAGCTCGCCCGACAATTGGGACAGGGGGCCCTACGAGCAGTACTTC
NA,TRBJ1-2,NA,TRBV28,CASSYRTAPYGYTF,TGTGCCAGCAGTTACCGGACGGCCCCGTATGGCTACACCTTC
NA,TRBJ1-2,NA,TRBV7-9,CASSQDYGYTF,TGTGCCAGCAGCCAAGACTATGGCTACACCTTC
NA,TRBJ2-7,TRBD2,TRBV28,CASSPIGGRHYEQYF,TGTGCCAGCAGCCCCATCGGGGGGAGACACTACGAGCAGTACTTC
NA,TRBJ2-1,NA,TRBV7-2,CASSLVVRGNEQFF,TGTGCCAGCAGCTTAGTGGTAAGGGGAAATGAGCAGTTCTTC
NA,TRBJ1-5,NA,TRBV28,CASSLLEYSNQPQHF,TGTGCCAGCAGTTTATTAGAATATAGCAATCAGCCCCAGCATTTT
NA,TRBJ1-1,NA,TRBV6-1,CASSEMAGLLNTEAFF,TGTGCCAGCAGTGAAATGGCGGGGCTCCTGAACACTGAAGCTTTCTTT
NA,TRBJ2-1,NA,TRBV19,CASTPSFSDRPQFF,TGTGCCAGTACCCCATCCTTTTCCGACCGCCCGCAGTTCTTC
NA,TRBJ2-5,NA,TRBV28,CASSETGTQTQYF,TGTGCCAGCAGTGAAACAGGGACGCAGACCCAGTACTTC
NA,TRBJ1-3,NA,TRBV5-8,CASRTIYSGNTIYF,TGTGCCAGCAGAACGATCTACTCTGGAAACACCATATATTTT
NA,TRBJ2-7,NA,TRBV19,CASSVRRSPEGYEQYF,TGTGCCAGTAGTGTCCGACGGTCCCCGGAGGGTTACGAGCAGTACTTC
NA,TRBJ2-7,NA,TRBV7-2,CASSLEQGLVVVNYEQYF,TGTGCCAGCAGCTTAGAGCAGGGTCTGGTTGTCGTAAACTACGAGCAGTACTTC
NA,TRBJ1-5,NA,TRBV18,CASSPGHRNQPQHF,TGTGCCAGCTCACCGGGACACCGCAATCAGCCCCAGCATTTT
NA,TRBJ1-5,NA,TRBV5-4,CASSFPGSNQPQHF,TGTGCCAGCAGTTTCCCGGGGAGCAATCAGCCCCAGCATTTT
NA,TRBJ1-5,NA,TRBV19,CASSIEVSQPQHF,TGTGCCAGTAGTATAGAGGTTAGTCAGCCCCAGCATTTT
NA,TRBJ2-1,NA,TRBV30,CAWRAFDNEQFF,TGTGCCTGGAGGGCATTCGACAATGAGCAGTTCTTC
NA,TRBJ2-1,NA,TRBV29-1,CSVVLPQGMEQFF,TGCAGCGTTGTCCTCCCCCAGGGTATGGAGCAGTTCTTC
NA,TRBJ2-7,NA,TRBV5-4,CASSLQDWGSYEQYF,TGTGCCAGCAGCTTGCAGGACTGGGGCTCCTACGAGCAGTACTTC
NA,TRBJ2-2,NA,TRBV7-9,CASRTGSNTGELFF,TGTGCCAGCCGAACAGGTTCGAACACCGGGGAGCTGTTTTTT
NA,TRBJ2-5,TRBD2,TRBV6-5,CASSRAGGPVETQYF,TGTGCCAGCAGTAGAGCGGGAGGGCCTGTAGAGACCCAGTACTTC
NA,TRBJ2-7,TRBD1,TRBV6-5,CASSYVGQGRYEQYF,TGTGCCAGCAGTTACGTTGGACAGGGAAGATACGAGCAGTACTTC
once,TRBJ2-1,NA,TRBV5-1,CASSLNPGDDEQFF,TGCGCCAGCAGCTTGAATCCGGGGGACGATGAGCAGTTCTTC
NA,TRBJ2-3,NA,TRBV14,CASSQDVVSTDTQYF,TGTGCCAGCAGCCAAGATGTGGTGAGCACAGATACGCAGTATTTT
NA,TRBJ1-6,NA,TRBV5-6,CASSARMISSYNSPLHF,TGTGCCAGCAGCGCCCGGATGATAAGCTCCTATAATTCACCCCTCCACTTT
NA,TRBJ1-2,NA,TRBV9,CASSVVGDWANYGYTF,TGTGCCAGCAGCGTAGTCGGGGATTGGGCTAACTATGGCTACACCTTC
NA,TRBJ1-2,NA,TRBV7-2,CASSLAVSAGDYGYTF,TGTGCCAGCAGCTTAGCGGTATCGGCCGGAGACTATGGCTACACCTTC
few,TRBJ2-1,TRBD1,TRBV7-8,CASSSRQGGIYNEQFF,TGTGCCAGCAGCTCCAGACAGGGGGGTATATACAATGAGCAGTTCTTC
NA,TRBJ1-1,NA,TRBV6-1,CASSEWNTEAFF,TGTGCCAGCAGTGAATGGAACACTGAAGCTTTCTTT
NA,TRBJ1-1,TRBD1,TRBV10-3,CAINTDRESEAFF,TGTGCCATCAATACCGACAGGGAGAGTGAAGCTTTCTTT
NA,TRBJ2-2,NA,TRBV7-8,CASSSRAVTAVELFF,TGTGCCAGCAGCTCAAGAGCGGTCACTGCGGTGGAGCTGTTTTTT
NA,TRBJ2-3,TRBD2,TRBV5-1,CASSFTREWGTDTQYF,TGCGCCAGCAGCTTTACGCGGGAGTGGGGCACAGATACGCAGTATTTT
NA,TRBJ2-5,NA,TRBV10-2,CASSESRTQETQYF,TGCGCCAGCAGTGAGTCAAGGACCCAAGAGACCCAGTACTTC
NA,TRBJ1-2,NA,TRBV30,CAWSLLRRGARYGYTF,TGTGCCTGGAGCCTCCTTCGGCGGGGGGCGAGGTATGGCTACACCTTC
NA,TRBJ1-1,NA,TRBV7-2,CASSLAGGGNTEAFF,TGTGCCAGCAGCTTAGCAGGTGGGGGTAACACTGAAGCTTTCTTT